The rows below give T cell receptor beta chains drawn from one sample of a study of TIL therapy for anti-PD-1-resistant metastatic lung cancer. TCRdb's table, derived via immunoSEQ multiplex PCR, lists solely in-frame clones and lacks some. The sample has some 60,000 clones, less than 75% seen once. The sample consisted of blood, taken at baseline. The receptor set was obtained from a person between 25 and 80 years old with non-small cell lung cancer. Each CDR3 is given with its conserved first and last residue. The order of the fields is clone size, CDR3 length, J gene, V gene, D gene, CDR3 protein, CDR3 DNA. A D gene is named only where the DNA matches it firmly. A row's size may be missing; if present it is once, few, many or a size class.

>.|15|TRBJ2-7|TRBV15|.
CATSSSQKESYEQYF
TGTGCCACCAGCAGTAGCCAGAAAGAGTCCTACGAGCAGTACTTC
>.|14|TRBJ1-5|TRBV7-8|.
CASSHAWGNQPQHF
TGTGCCAGCAGCCACGCCTGGGGCAATCAGCCCCAGCATTTT
>.|16|TRBJ2-2|TRBV7-9|.
CASSLRGGFRAGELFF
TGTGCCAGCAGCTTACGCGGCGGATTCCGAGCCGGGGAGCTGTTTTTT
>.|14|TRBJ1-1|TRBV7-9|.
CASSLSSRDTEAFF
TGTGCCAGCAGCCTGAGTTCTAGGGACACTGAAGCTTTCTTT
>.|15|TRBJ2-2|TRBV5-5|TRBD1
CASRTGNSVPGELFF
TGTGCCAGCAGGACAGGGAATTCGGTCCCCGGGGAGCTGTTTTTT
>.|18|TRBJ1-5|TRBV14|.
CASSLIAGFAAGDQPQHF
TGTGCCAGCAGCCTGATAGCAGGGTTTGCGGCTGGGGATCAGCCCCAGCATTTT
>.|14|TRBJ2-7|TRBV7-9|TRBD2
CASSLGTSTYEQYF
TGTGCCAGCAGCTTAGGGACTAGCACCTACGAGCAGTACTTC
>few|15|TRBJ1-2|TRBV4-1|.
CASSQTAGVSYGYTF
TGCGCCAGCAGCCAGACCGCGGGGGTATCCTATGGCTACACCTTC
>.|14|TRBJ2-1|TRBV7-7|.
CASSLSPRGGEQFF
TGTGCTAGCAGCTTATCGCCAAGGGGGGGTGAGCAGTTCTTC
>.|13|TRBJ2-7|TRBV5-1|.
CASSFRRDDEQYF
TGCGCCAGCAGCTTTCGTAGGGACGACGAGCAGTACTTC
>.|15|TRBJ1-4|TRBV7-2|.
CASSLWGQPYEKLFF
TGTGCCAGCAGCTTATGGGGACAACCCTATGAAAAACTGTTTTTT
>.|15|TRBJ2-7|TRBV7-2|.
CASSLILGRSYEQYF
TGTGCCAGCAGCCTTATCTTGGGCAGATCCTACGAGCAGTACTTC
>.|16|TRBJ2-7|TRBV7-8|.
CASSTQQGLKTYEQYF
TGTGCCAGCAGCACCCAACAGGGTTTAAAAACCTACGAGCAGTACTTC
>.|16|TRBJ2-2|TRBV7-9|.
CASSLGSGTNTGELFF
TGTGCCAGCAGCTTAGGATCTGGGACGAACACCGGGGAGCTGTTTTTT
>.|13|TRBJ2-5|TRBV19|.
CATSHRAGETQYF
TGTGCCACATCTCACAGGGCTGGGGAGACCCAGTACTTC
>.|13|TRBJ2-7|TRBV7-9|TRBD1
CASSRDRWFEQYF
TGTGCCAGCAGCCGGGACAGGTGGTTCGAGCAGTACTTC
>.|14|TRBJ1-2|TRBV7-9|.
CASSLTGSDYGYTF
TGTGCCAGCAGCTTAACAGGGTCGGACTATGGCTACACCTTC
>.|15|TRBJ1-3|TRBV7-9|TRBD1
CASSRQQGWGNTIYF
TGTGCCAGCAGCCGCCAACAGGGGTGGGGAAACACCATATATTTT
>.|13|TRBJ2-5|TRBV5-6|.
CASSLRLEETQYF
TGTGCCAGCAGCTTGAGATTGGAGGAGACCCAGTACTTC
>.|15|TRBJ2-6|TRBV2|.
CASSGPGAGANVLTF
TGTGCCAGCAGCGGCCCCGGGGCTGGGGCCAACGTCCTGACTTTC
>.|13|TRBJ1-2|TRBV7-8|.
CASSFPGGDGYTF
TGTGCCAGCAGCTTCCCTGGGGGAGATGGCTACACCTTC
>.|16|TRBJ2-1|TRBV6-5|.
CASSYSIQAAYNEQFF
TGTGCCAGCAGTTACTCGATACAGGCCGCCTACAATGAGCAGTTCTTC
>.|15|TRBJ1-1|TRBV9|TRBD1
CASNVEGSRTGEAFF
TGTGCCAGCAACGTAGAAGGTTCGAGGACAGGTGAAGCTTTCTTT
>.|15|TRBJ2-7|TRBV10-3|.
CAISRTVASSYEQYF
TGTGCCATCAGCCGGACAGTCGCCAGCTCCTACGAGCAGTACTTC
>.|15|TRBJ1-5|TRBV11-2|.
CASSVERGSNQPQHF
TGTGCCAGCAGCGTAGAGAGGGGGAGCAATCAGCCCCAGCATTTT
>.|13|TRBJ1-1|TRBV10-3|.
CAISATVNTEAFF
TGTGCCATCAGTGCGACAGTGAACACTGAAGCTTTCTTT
>.|15|TRBJ2-7|TRBV21-1|.
CASSKEPINIYEQYF
TGTGCCAGCAGCAAAGAACCAATCAATATCTACGAGCAGTACTTC
>.|14|TRBJ1-1|TRBV7-2|.
CASSLQYMNTEAFF
TGTGCCAGCAGCTTACAGTATATGAACACTGAAGCTTTCTTT
>.|17|TRBJ2-2|TRBV5-8|TRBD2
CASSFRASGQNTGELFF
TGTGCCAGCAGCTTTCGGGCTAGCGGGCAGAACACCGGGGAGCTGTTTTTT